This T cell receptor (beta chain) was captured in a study of cytomegalovirus exposure and HLA in healthy donors. Study at large: Tens of millions of unique TCRs from HLA-typed donors were held in an early release of data. Whole-study findings and limits: The classifier, whose performance was assessed in both the original and validation cohorts, reportedly diagnosed cytomegalovirus status with high specificity and sensitivity.

With 60 Vbeta and 13 Jbeta primers, the PCR was carried out. Generated by immunoSEQ multiplex PCR, the TCRdb table keeps only in-frame clones and is missing some. This table has 62,000 or so clones, approximately 80% appearing once. About this clone: Its cognate antigen is unknown.

V lost 4 bases to trimming and J lost 1 base, with 13 bases between them. Germline V CDR1 and CDR2: MGHDK, SYGVNS. This CDR3 comprises 15 residues. V usage is TRBV25-1 and J usage is TRBJ2-5, with D uncertain. The sample was PBMCs. The clonotype originates from a man aged 30 to 39 in good health and CMV-seronegative. CDR3 coding DNA: TGTGCCAGCAGTGCCGGGTCCATCGTCCAAGAGACCCAGTACTTC. Translating it yields CASSAGSIVQETQYF.